This passage covers 30 T cell receptor beta chains from one sample sequenced in a study of Ad26.COV2.S vaccination and SARS-CoV-2 variants. TCRdb's table, derived via immunoSEQ multiplex PCR, lists solely in-frame clones and lacks some. The sample records approximately 140,000 clones, just over 85% being singletons. The sample consisted of peripheral blood, taken after recovery from COVID-19. The receptor source for this set is a human donor who had recovered from COVID-19.

The V and J genes are TRBV28 and TRBJ2-5; 7 bases match TRBD1. This CDR3 region has 15 residues. Germline loops: CDR1 MDHEN, CDR2 SYDVKM. V shed 2 bases, J shed 5 bases, and the junction held 8 bases outside the gene matches. The CDR3 reads CASSLAQGFFETQYF. The DNA for the CDR3 is TGTGCCAGCAGTTTAGCACAGGGGTTTTTTGAGACCCAGTACTTC.

J is TRBJ2-5 and V is TRBV11-3; D not resolved. Germline lookup yields CDR1 SGHNT and CDR2 YENEEA. V lost 9 bases, J lost 0 bases, and 17 bases lay in between. This CDR3 has 15 residues. CDR3 sequence reads: CASRWQSIYQETQYF. Written as DNA, the CDR3 is TGTGCCAGTCGGTGGCAGTCAATTTACCAAGAGACCCAGTACTTC.

CDR3 protein: CASSDRSNEKLFF. CDR3 nucleotide sequence: TGTGCCAGCAGCGACAGGTCTAATGAAAAACTGTTTTTT. The V gene is TRBV12-3 or TRBV12-4, the J gene TRBJ1-4, with D possibly being TRBD1 (6 bases). The CDR3 extends over 13 amino acids. Trimming removed 6 bases at V and 3 bases at J, with 8 bases between.

V usage is TRBV18 and J usage is TRBJ1-5; D remains unclear. This CDR3 has 13 amino acids. The V gene lost 8 bases and the J gene lost 7 bases, with 15 bases spanning the gap. CDR1 and CDR2 (germline): KGHSH, LQKENI. Here the CDR3 DNA reads TGTGCCAGCCAACGGGAGGTCAGCCAGCCCCAGCATTTT. The encoded protein is CASQREVSQPQHF.

In this sample, this clone turned up once. The chain employs TRBV15 and TRBJ2-7; D is possibly TRBD1 or TRBD2 (5 bases each). Trimming took 0 bases from V and 2 from J, leaving 14 bases between them. CDR3 length: 16 amino acids. Germline V gene data show CDR1 as LNHNV and CDR2 as YYDKDF (reference sequence). The CDR3 protein is CATSRDTMGTTYEQYF. CDR3 nucleotide sequence: TGTGCCACCAGCAGAGATACTATGGGGACCACCTACGAGCAGTACTTC.

This clone was recorded only once. The chain links TRBV6-6 to TRBJ1-1; D unresolved. The V gene's germline CDR1 is MNHNY and CDR2 SVGAGI (reference sequence). This CDR3 has 13 amino acids. V was trimmed by 7 bases and J by 3 bases, leaving 12 bases between them. CDR3 in amino acids: CASTPTSYTEAFF. Written as DNA, the CDR3 is TGTGCCAGCACTCCGACTTCGTACACTGAAGCTTTCTTT.

V usage is TRBV6-5 and J usage is TRBJ1-2; the match to TRBD1 covers 7 bases. Germline loops: CDR1 MNHEY, CDR2 SVGAGI. V was clipped by 6 bases and J by 4 bases; unmatched bases: 11. The CDR3 is 15 residues long. The CDR3 loop reads CASSYGRQGSYGYTF. The DNA for the CDR3 is TGTGCCAGCAGCTACGGTCGACAGGGCAGCTATGGCTACACCTTC.

This chain joins TRBV6-5 and TRBJ2-7, with 9 bases matching TRBD1. CDR3 length: 15 amino acids. V shed 5 bases, J shed 5 bases, and the junction held 10 bases outside the gene matches. Germline V gene lookup returns CDR1 MNHEY and CDR2 SVGAGI. The chain's CDR3 is CASSTPGTGRHEQYF. CDR3 bases: TGTGCCAGCAGTACCCCCGGGACAGGGAGGCACGAGCAGTACTTC.

The rearrangement uses TRBV27 and TRBJ2-7; D remains unclear. Trimming removed 6 bases from V and 0 bases from J, with 12 bases in between. This CDR3 has 14 amino acids. The germline V gene encodes CDR1 MNHEY and CDR2 SMNVEV (reference sequence). The CDR3 is CASRQQPTSYEQYF. The CDR3 DNA reads TGTGCCAGCAGACAGCAGCCGACCTCCTACGAGCAGTACTTC.

The genes are TRBV20-1 and TRBJ1-2; D might be TRBD1 (5 bases). The CDR3 consists of 11 residues. Trimming removed 3 bases at V and 8 bases at J, with 10 bases between. The germline V gene encodes CDR1 DFQATT and CDR2 SNEGSKA (reference sequence). CDR3 residues: CSARGPAGYTF. CDR3 DNA: TGCAGTGCTAGGGGACCGGCGGGCTACACCTTC.

V and J are TRBV18 and TRBJ2-7; 8 nucleotides agree with TRBD2. This CDR3 spans 15 amino acids. J lost 5 bases, V lost 3 bases, and 9 bases had no gene match. Germline V lookup: CDR1 KGHSH, CDR2 LQKENI. For the CDR3, the DNA is TGTGCCAGCTCACCCGTTCTAGCGGGCGAAAACGAGCAGTACTTC. Its translation: CASSPVLAGENEQYF.

This clone was counted a few times. The V call is TRBV7-8, the J call TRBJ1-5; no clear D. Trimming pared 1 base from V and 6 bases from J, leaving 10 bases between. Germline loops: CDR1 SGHVS, CDR2 FQNEAQ. The CDR3 runs to 14 residues. The CDR3 coding sequence is TGTGCCAGCAGCTTAGTACCGTCGGGTCAGCCCCAGCATTTT. Amino acids: CASSLVPSGQPQHF.

The chain has TRBV10-3 and TRBJ2-7; TRBD2 matches 7 bases. CDR1 and CDR2 (germline): ENHRY, SYGVKD. This CDR3 region has 12 residues. Trimming removed 6 bases from V and 4 bases from J; junction bases left unmatched: 3. As DNA, the CDR3 is TGTGCCATCAGCGACGGGGGGTACGAGCAGTACTTC. It specifies CAISDGGYEQYF.

The genes are TRBV6-5 and TRBJ1-2; 8 bases fit TRBD1. Germline lookup yields CDR1 MNHEY and CDR2 SVGAGI. V was clipped by 2 bases and J by 8 bases; unmatched bases: 7. CDR3 size: 14 residues. The CDR3 DNA is TGTGCCAGCAGTTACGGACAGGGAAGTGGAGGCTACACCTTC. As protein: CASSYGQGSGGYTF.

Only one count was recorded for this clone. The chain joins TRBV27 to TRBJ2-7; either TRBD1 or TRBD2 may fit D (6 bases each). V dropped 2 bases and J dropped 1 base, with 9 bases sitting between them. Germline V gives CDR1 MNHEY, CDR2 SMNVEV (reference sequence). The CDR3 sequence is 14 residues long. The CDR3 here is CASSLTGRSYEQYF. The CDR3 bases are TGTGCCAGCAGTTTAACAGGGAGGTCCTACGAGCAGTACTTC.

The V and J genes are TRBV2 and TRBJ1-5, with D maybe TRBD1 (5 bases). V was cut by 2 bases and J by 7 bases, with 12 bases left in between. The CDR3 loop spans 14 amino acids. Germline assignment: CDR1 SNHLY and CDR2 FYNNEI. The CDR3 DNA is TGTGCCAGCAGTGAACGCGGGGGAGGGCAGCCCCAGCATTTT. Translating it yields CASSERGGGQPQHF.

The chain joins TRBV18 to TRBJ2-2; D unclear. The CDR3 spans 12 residues. In germline, CDR1 is KGHSH, CDR2 LQKENI. V gave up 4 bases and J gave up 3 bases, with 3 bases separating them. CDR3 DNA: TGTGCCAGCTCACTATACACCGGGGAGCTGTTTTTT. Protein sequence: CASSLYTGELFF.

This sequence joins TRBV30 and TRBJ1-1; tentative D call: TRBD1 (6 bases). V shed 2 bases and J shed 2 bases, with 12 bases lying between them. CDR3 length equals 14 residues. CDR1 is GTSNPN and CDR2 is SVGIG in the germline V gene (reference sequence). CDR3 coding DNA: TGTGCCTGGAGTATCCAGGGGCTTAACACTGAAGCTTTCTTT. It specifies CAWSIQGLNTEAFF.

The chain is built from TRBV24-1 and TRBJ1-5, with no clear D. This CDR3 is built from 14 residues. The germline V gene encodes CDR1 KGHDR and CDR2 SFDVKD. V was clipped by 4 bases and J by 2 bases, with 8 bases between them. The CDR3 reads CATSEGAGNQPQHF. Here the CDR3 DNA reads TGTGCCACCAGTGAGGGTGCGGGCAATCAGCCCCAGCATTTT.

The J gene is TRBJ1-6, the V gene TRBV7-2, with no clear D. V was clipped by 1 base and J by 6 bases, with 10 bases between them. This CDR3 is 15 amino acids long. The germline V gene has CDR1 SGHTA and CDR2 FQGNSA. CDR3 amino acids: CASSLVLGGNSPLHF. CDR3 in DNA: TGTGCCAGCAGCTTAGTTTTGGGAGGTAATTCACCCCTCCACTTT.

The rearrangement uses TRBV7-9 and TRBJ2-7; 10 nucleotides line up with TRBD2. Germline CDR1 reads SEHNR; CDR2 reads FQNEAQ (reference sequence). The CDR3 contains 17 residues. Trimming at V came to 7 bases and at J to 0 bases, leaving 12 bases not matched to a gene. In DNA form, the CDR3 reads TGTGCCAGCACGGTCGCTAGCGGGGGAAAGGGCTCCTACGAGCAGTACTTC. This codes for CASTVASGGKGSYEQYF. Full variable domain (remainder filled in from reference TRBV7-9 and TRBJ2-7): DTGVSQNPRHKITKRGQNVTFRCDPISEHNRLYWYRQTLGQGPEFLTYFQNEAQLEKSRLLSDRFSAERPKGSFSTLEIQRTEQGDSAMYLCASTVASGGKGSYEQYFGPGTRLTVT.

The chain links TRBV5-1 to TRBJ2-7; D could derive from TRBD1 or TRBD2 (5 bases each). CDR3 length: 12 amino acids. The V end lost 4 bases, the J end lost 6 bases, and 11 bases lay between the germline ends. The germline gives CDR1 SGHRS, CDR2 YFSETQ. This CDR3 is CASSGSGTEQYF. CDR3 coding DNA: TGCGCCAGCAGCGGTTCAGGGACCGAGCAGTACTTC.

The chain carries TRBV4-3 and TRBJ1-2, with TRBD1 matching 8 bases. There are 15 residues in the CDR3. V lost 0 bases, J lost 2 bases, and 2 bases stayed unmatched. Germline CDR1 reads LGHNA; CDR2 reads YSLEER. The CDR3 protein is CASSQEQGGNYGYTF. CDR3 nucleotides: TGCGCCAGCAGCCAAGAACAGGGGGGGAACTATGGCTACACCTTC.

V is TRBV11-2 and J is TRBJ2-3; a weak D match, TRBD1 (6 bases). CDR1 and CDR2 from the germline V gene are SGHAT and FQNNGV. The CDR3 spans 14 residues. With 3 bases removed from V and 6 bases from J, the gap between germline ends came to 13 bases. In DNA form, the CDR3 reads TGTGCCAGCAGCTTTTCTACGAGGGGGGATACGCAGTATTTT. Its translation is CASSFSTRGDTQYF.

This clone has only one observation. V usage is TRBV5-4 and J usage is TRBJ1-1; no clear D. Germline CDR1 reads SGHNT; CDR2 reads YYREEE (reference sequence). The CDR3 runs to 12 residues. Trimming took off 2 bases at V and 8 bases at J, with 10 bases between the two ends. The CDR3 region is CASSFDGREAFF. The DNA of the CDR3 is TGTGCCAGCAGCTTCGACGGGAGAGAAGCTTTCTTT. Variable domain in full (rest from reference TRBV5-4 and TRBJ1-1): ETGVTQSPTHLIKTRGQQVTLRCSSQSGHNTVSWYQQALGQGPQFIFQYYREEENGRGNFPPRFSGLQFPNYSSELNVNALELDDSALYLCASSFDGREAFFGQGTRLTVV.

This chain joins TRBV2 and TRBJ1-2; D remains ambiguous. This CDR3 region has 11 residues. Germline V CDR1 and CDR2: SNHLY, FYNNEI. Trimming took off 2 bases at V and 12 bases at J, with 10 bases between the two ends. The CDR3, as DNA: TGTGCCAGCAGTGAAAGCGTGAGGGACACCTTC. Translation: CASSESVRDTF.

The V and J genes are TRBV4-3 and TRBJ2-7; D may be TRBD1 or TRBD2 (5 bases each). The CDR3 has 18 amino acids. With 0 bases removed from V and 0 bases from J, the gap between germline ends came to 18 bases. In germline, CDR1 is LGHNA, CDR2 YSLEER. The CDR3: CASSQDLPGTESSYEQYF. In DNA form, the CDR3 reads TGCGCCAGCAGCCAAGATCTCCCCGGGACGGAGAGCTCCTACGAGCAGTACTTC.

V gene TRBV24-1 combines with J gene TRBJ1-2; 7 nucleotides match TRBD1. Germline V CDR1 and CDR2: KGHDR, SFDVKD. This CDR3 spans 11 amino acids. With 10 bases clipped from V and 2 bases from J, the junction kept 0 bases outside the gene matches. CDR3 in DNA: TGTGCCACACAGGGGAACTATGGCTACACCTTC. This gives the protein CATQGNYGYTF.

The gene calls are TRBV6-4 and TRBJ2-1; TRBD2 might be the D (7 bases). The CDR3 runs 15 residues. Between the trimmed V and J ends, which lost 2 bases and 4 bases, there was a span of 12 bases. CDR1 is MRHNA and CDR2 is SNTAGT in the germline V gene. Here the CDR3 DNA reads TGTGCCAGCAGTGACGGGGGGGCGGCGTACAATGAGCAGTTCTTC. It is translated as CASSDGGAAYNEQFF.

In DNA form, the CDR3 reads TGTGCCAGCTCACCACGGGGGAACTATGGCTACACCTTC. It specifies CASSPRGNYGYTF. The V gene is TRBV18, the J gene TRBJ1-2, with D perhaps TRBD1 (5 bases). V was shortened by 1 base and J by 2 bases, with 5 bases between the two germline ends. Germline V gives CDR1 KGHSH, CDR2 LQKENI. The CDR3 consists of 13 residues. Complete variable domain (other parts from reference TRBV18 and TRBJ1-2): NAGVMQNPRHLVRRRGQEARLRCSPMKGHSHVYWYRQLPEEGLKFMVYLQKENIIDESGMPKERFSAEFPKEGPSILRIQQVVRGDSAAYFCASSPRGNYGYTFGSGTRLTVV.